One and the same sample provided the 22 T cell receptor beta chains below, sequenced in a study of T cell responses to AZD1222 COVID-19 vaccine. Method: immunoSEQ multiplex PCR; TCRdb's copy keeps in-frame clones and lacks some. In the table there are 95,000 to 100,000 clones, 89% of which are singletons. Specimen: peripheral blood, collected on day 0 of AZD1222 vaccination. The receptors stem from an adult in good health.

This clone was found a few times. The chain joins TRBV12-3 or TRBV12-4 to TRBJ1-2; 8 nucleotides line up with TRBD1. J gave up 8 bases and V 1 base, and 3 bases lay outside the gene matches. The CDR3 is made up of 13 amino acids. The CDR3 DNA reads TGTGCCAGCAGTTTAGGGACAGGGTGGGGCTACACCTTC. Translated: CASSLGTGWGYTF.

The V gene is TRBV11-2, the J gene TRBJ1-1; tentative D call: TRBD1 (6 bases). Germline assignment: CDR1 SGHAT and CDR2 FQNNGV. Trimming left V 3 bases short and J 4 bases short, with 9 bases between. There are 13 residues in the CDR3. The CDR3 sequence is CASSFQGLTEAFF. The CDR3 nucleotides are TGTGCCAGCAGCTTCCAGGGGCTCACTGAAGCTTTCTTT.

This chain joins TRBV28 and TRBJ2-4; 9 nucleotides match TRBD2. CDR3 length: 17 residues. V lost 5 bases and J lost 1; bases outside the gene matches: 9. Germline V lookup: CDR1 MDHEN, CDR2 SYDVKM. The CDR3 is CASSPEAGGPAKNIQYF. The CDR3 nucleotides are TGTGCCAGCAGTCCGGAGGCGGGGGGGCCGGCCAAAAACATTCAGTACTTC. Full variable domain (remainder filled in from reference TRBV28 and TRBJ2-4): DVKVTQSSRYLVKRTGEKVFLECVQDMDHENMFWYRQDPGLGLRLIYFSYDVKMKEKGDIPEGYSVSREKKERFSLILESASTNQTSMYLCASSPEAGGPAKNIQYFGAGTRLSVL.

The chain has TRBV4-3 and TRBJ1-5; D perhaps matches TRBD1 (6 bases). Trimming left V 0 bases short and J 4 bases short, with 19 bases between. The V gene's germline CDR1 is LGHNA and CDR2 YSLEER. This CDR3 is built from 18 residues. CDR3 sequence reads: CASSQDPTGAILNQPQHF. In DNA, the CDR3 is TGCGCCAGCAGCCAAGATCCTACGGGGGCGATCTTGAATCAGCCCCAGCATTTT.

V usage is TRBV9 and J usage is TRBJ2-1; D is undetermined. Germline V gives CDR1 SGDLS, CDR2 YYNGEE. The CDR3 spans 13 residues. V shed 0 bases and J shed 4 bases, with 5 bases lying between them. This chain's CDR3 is CASSVEQYNEQFF. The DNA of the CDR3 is TGTGCCAGCAGCGTAGAACAGTACAATGAGCAGTTCTTC.

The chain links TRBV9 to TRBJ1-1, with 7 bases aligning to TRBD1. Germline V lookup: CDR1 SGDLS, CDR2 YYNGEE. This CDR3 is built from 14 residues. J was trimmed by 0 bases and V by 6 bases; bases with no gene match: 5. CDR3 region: CASTGTEMNTEAFF. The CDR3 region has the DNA TGTGCCAGCACCGGGACAGAGATGAACACTGAAGCTTTCTTT.

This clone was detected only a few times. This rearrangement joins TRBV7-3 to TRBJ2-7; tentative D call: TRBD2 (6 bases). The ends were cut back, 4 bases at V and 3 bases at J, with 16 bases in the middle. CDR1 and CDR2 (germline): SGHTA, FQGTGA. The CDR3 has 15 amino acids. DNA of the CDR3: TGTGCCAGCAGCTGGGGGGATCTCCCCTTCTACGAGCAGTACTTC. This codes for CASSWGDLPFYEQYF.

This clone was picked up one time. The CDR3 loop reads CASSQTTGQSYNSPLHF. The CDR3 DNA reads TGTGCCAGCAGCCAAACGACAGGGCAATCCTATAATTCACCCCTCCACTTT. The rearrangement joins TRBV4-2 to TRBJ1-6, with 7 positions matching TRBD1. The junction had 5 bases not matched to a gene; V was cut back by 2 bases and J by 1 base. The germline gives CDR1 LGHNA, CDR2 YNFKEQ. The CDR3 is made up of 17 amino acids.

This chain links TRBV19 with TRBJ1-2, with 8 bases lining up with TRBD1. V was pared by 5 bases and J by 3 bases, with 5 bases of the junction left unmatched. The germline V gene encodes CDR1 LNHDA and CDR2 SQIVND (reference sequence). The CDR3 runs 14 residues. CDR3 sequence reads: CASSYRGYHYGYTF. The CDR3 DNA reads TGTGCCAGTAGTTACAGGGGGTATCACTATGGCTACACCTTC.

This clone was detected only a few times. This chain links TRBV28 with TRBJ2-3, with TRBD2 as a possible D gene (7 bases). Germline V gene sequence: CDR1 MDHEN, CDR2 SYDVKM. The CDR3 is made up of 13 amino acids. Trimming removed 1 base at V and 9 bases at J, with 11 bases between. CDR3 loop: CASSLSEGGTQYF. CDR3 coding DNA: TGTGCCAGCAGTTTATCTGAGGGGGGGACGCAGTATTTT.

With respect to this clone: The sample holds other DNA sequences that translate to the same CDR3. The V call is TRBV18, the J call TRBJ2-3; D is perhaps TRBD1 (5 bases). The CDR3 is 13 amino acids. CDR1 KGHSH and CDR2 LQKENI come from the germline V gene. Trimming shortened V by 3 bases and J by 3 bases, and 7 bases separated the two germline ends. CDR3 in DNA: TGTGCCAGCTCACCTTCAGGGACAGATACGCAGTATTTT. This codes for CASSPSGTDTQYF. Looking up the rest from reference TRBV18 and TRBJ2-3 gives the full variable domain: NAGVMQNPRHLVRRRGQEARLRCSPMKGHSHVYWYRQLPEEGLKFMVYLQKENIIDESGMPKERFSAEFPKEGPSILRIQQVVRGDSAAYFCASSPSGTDTQYFGPGTRLTVL.

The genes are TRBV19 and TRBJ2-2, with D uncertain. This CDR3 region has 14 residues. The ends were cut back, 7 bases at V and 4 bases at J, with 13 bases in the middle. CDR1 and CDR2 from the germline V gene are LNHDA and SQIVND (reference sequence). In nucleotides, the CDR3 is TGTGCCAGTAATGGGCAGGCCTTCACCGGGGAGCTGTTTTTT. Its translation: CASNGQAFTGELFF.

Here the CDR3 reads CASSPDRGGNQPQHF. DNA for the CDR3: TGTGCCAGCAGCCCCGACAGGGGGGGTAATCAGCCCCAGCATTTT. The chain is built from TRBV3-1 (or the pseudogene TRBV3-2) and TRBJ1-5, with 9 positions matching TRBD1. The CDR3 contains 15 residues. The V gene's germline CDR1 is LGHDT and CDR2 YNNKEL (reference sequence). J lost 4 bases, V lost 4 bases, and 5 bases had no gene match.

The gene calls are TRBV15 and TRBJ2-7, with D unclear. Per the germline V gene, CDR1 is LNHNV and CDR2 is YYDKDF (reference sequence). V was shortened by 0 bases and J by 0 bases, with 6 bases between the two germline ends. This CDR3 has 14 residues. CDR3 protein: CATSRDRSSYEQYF. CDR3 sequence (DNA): TGTGCCACCAGCAGAGACCGGAGCTCCTACGAGCAGTACTTC.

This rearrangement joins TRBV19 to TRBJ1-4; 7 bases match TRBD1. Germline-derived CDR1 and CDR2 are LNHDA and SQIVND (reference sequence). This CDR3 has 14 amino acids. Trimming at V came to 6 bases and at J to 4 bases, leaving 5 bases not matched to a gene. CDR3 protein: CASSDRAGNEKLFF. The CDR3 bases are TGTGCCAGTAGCGACAGGGCCGGTAATGAAAAACTGTTTTTT.

CDR3 in amino acids: CASTFSGAGEGYTF. The CDR3 nucleotides read TGTGCCAGTACCTTCTCAGGGGCAGGGGAAGGCTACACCTTC. The chain employs TRBV19 and TRBJ1-2, with a tentative D call TRBD1 (6 bases). The CDR3 totals 14 residues. Germline-derived CDR1 and CDR2 are LNHDA and SQIVND (reference sequence). Trimming stripped 7 bases from V and 8 bases from J, with 20 bases between. The whole variable domain, remainder taken from reference TRBV19 and TRBJ1-2, is DGGITQSPKYLFRKEGQNVTLSCEQNLNHDAMYWYRQDPGQGLRLIYYSQIVNDFQKGDIAEGYSVSREKKESFPLTVTSAQKNPTAFYLCASTFSGAGEGYTFGSGTRLTVV.

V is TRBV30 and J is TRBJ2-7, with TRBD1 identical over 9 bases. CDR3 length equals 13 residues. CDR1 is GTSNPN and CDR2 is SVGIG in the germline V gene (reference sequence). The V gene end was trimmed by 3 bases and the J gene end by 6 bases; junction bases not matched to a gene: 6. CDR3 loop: CAWSAGTGSEQYF. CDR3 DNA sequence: TGTGCCTGGAGCGCCGGGACAGGGTCCGAGCAGTACTTC.

The CDR3 DNA reads TGTGCCAGCAGTTACTTTGCTTCGAAGGATACGCAGTATTTT. Encoded protein: CASSYFASKDTQYF. This rearrangement joins TRBV6-2 or TRBV6-3 to TRBJ2-3; no clear D. CDR3 length: 14 residues. Germline V gene data show CDR1 as MNHEY and CDR2 as SVGEGT. Trimming stripped 1 base from V and 6 bases from J, with 11 bases between.

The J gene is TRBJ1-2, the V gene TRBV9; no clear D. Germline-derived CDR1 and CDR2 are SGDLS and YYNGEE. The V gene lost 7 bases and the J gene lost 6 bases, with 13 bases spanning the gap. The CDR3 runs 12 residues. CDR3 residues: CASDDGGDGYTF. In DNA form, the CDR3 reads TGTGCCAGCGACGACGGTGGGGATGGCTACACCTTC.

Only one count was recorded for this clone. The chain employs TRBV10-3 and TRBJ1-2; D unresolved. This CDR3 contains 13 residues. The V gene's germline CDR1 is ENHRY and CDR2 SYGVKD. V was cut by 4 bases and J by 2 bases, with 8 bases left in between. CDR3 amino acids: CAISAELNYGYTF. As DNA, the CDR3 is TGTGCCATCAGTGCGGAGCTCAACTATGGCTACACCTTC.

The CDR3 DNA is TGTGCCTGGAGTGGGGGATTCTTGTACCAAGAGACCCAGTACTTC. This encodes CAWSGGFLYQETQYF. The chain employs TRBV30 and TRBJ2-5; D is unclear. Trimming removed 1 base from V and 0 bases from J, with 12 bases in between. Germline lookup yields CDR1 GTSNPN and CDR2 SVGIG (reference sequence). The CDR3 covers 15 residues.

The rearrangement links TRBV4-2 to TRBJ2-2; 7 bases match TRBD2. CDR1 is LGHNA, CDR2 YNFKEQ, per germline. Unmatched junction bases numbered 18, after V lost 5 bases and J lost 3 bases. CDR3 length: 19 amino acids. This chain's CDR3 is CASSSRQSGRGRDTGELFF. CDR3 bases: TGTGCCAGCAGCTCAAGGCAGTCAGGACGGGGGAGGGACACCGGGGAGCTGTTTTTT.